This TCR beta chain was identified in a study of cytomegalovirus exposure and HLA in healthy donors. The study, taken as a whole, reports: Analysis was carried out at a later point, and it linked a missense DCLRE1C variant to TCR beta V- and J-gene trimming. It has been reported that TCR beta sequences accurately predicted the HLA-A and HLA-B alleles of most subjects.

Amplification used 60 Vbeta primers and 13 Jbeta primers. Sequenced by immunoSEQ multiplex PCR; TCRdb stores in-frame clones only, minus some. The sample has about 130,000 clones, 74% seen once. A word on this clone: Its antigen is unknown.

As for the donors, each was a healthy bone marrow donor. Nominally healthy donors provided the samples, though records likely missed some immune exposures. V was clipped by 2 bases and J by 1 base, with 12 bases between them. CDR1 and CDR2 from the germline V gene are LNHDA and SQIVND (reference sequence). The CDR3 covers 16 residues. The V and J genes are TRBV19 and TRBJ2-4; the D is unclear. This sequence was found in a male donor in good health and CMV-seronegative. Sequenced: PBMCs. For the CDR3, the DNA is TGTGCCAGTAGTATAAGGAAGGAAGCGGCCAAAAACATTCAGTACTTC. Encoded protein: CASSIRKEAAKNIQYF.